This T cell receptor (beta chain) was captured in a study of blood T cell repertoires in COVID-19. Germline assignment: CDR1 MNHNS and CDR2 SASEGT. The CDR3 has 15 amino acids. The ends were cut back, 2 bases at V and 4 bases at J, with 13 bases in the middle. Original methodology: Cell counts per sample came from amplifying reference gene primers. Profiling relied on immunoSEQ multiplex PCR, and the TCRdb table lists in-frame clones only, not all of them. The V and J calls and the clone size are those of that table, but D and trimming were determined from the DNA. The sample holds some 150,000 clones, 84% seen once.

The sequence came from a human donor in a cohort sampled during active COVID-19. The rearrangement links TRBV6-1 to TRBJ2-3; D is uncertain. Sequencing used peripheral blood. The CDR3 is CASSENELLSDTQYF. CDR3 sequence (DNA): TGTGCCAGCAGTGAAAACGAGTTGCTCTCAGATACGCAGTATTTT.